These 15 T cell receptor beta chains originate from one sample sequenced in a study of T-cell reconstitution after alpha-beta-depleted transplantation in children. Unique molecular identifiers were incorporated during preparation of the TCRbeta library. TCRdb used MiXCR to reprocess the PCR reads, holding one entry per CDR3 protein. The sample yields roughly 500,000 distinct CDR3 sequences, more than 9% seen once. The sequencing used PBMCs, collected before TCRalphabeta/CD19-depleted stem cell transplant. These TCRs come from a child younger than 10 with inherited bone marrow failure, due to receive a stem cell transplant.

This clonotype was recorded many times. The chain is built from TRBV7-2 and TRBJ2-5; tentative D call: TRBD2 (6 bases). CDR3 length equals 13 residues. Germline V gives CDR1 SGHTA, CDR2 FQGNSA. V lost 6 bases to trimming and J lost 5 bases, with 13 bases between them. CDR3 sequence reads: CASSSGTLETQYF. CDR3 bases: TGTGCCAGCAGTTCCGGGACTCTGGAGACCCAGTACTTC.

This clonotype showed up many times. The rearrangement links TRBV12-3 or TRBV12-4 to TRBJ1-1; D is ambiguous. The CDR3 extends over 14 amino acids. V was trimmed by 6 bases and J by 0 bases, leaving 11 bases between them. The DNA for the CDR3 is TGTGCCAGCAGACCGACGGGGATGAACACTGAAGCTTTCTTT. Residues: CASRPTGMNTEAFF.

This clonotype came up a few times. The chain combines TRBV12-3 or TRBV12-4 with TRBJ2-2, with a tentative D call TRBD1 (6 bases). Trimming took off 8 bases at V and 1 base at J, with 14 bases between the two ends. The CDR3 contains 15 residues. CDR3 in DNA: TGTGCCAGCCTACAGGGTTTGGGGAACACCGGGGAGCTGTTTTTT. As protein: CASLQGLGNTGELFF.

This clonotype was observed many times. DNA for the CDR3: TGTGCCAGCATGAGCCCCGGGACTCAACACCGGGAGCTGTTTTTT. Its protein is CASMSPGTQHRELFF. The chain has TRBV12-3 or TRBV12-4 and TRBJ2-2; D is perhaps TRBD2 (6 bases). The CDR3 is made up of 15 amino acids. The V gene lost 7 bases and the J gene lost 9 bases, with 21 bases spanning the gap.

The V gene is TRBV7-6, the J gene TRBJ2-6, with 10 bases that match TRBD2. The ends lost 1 base at V and 2 bases at J; junction bases unmatched: 5. CDR1 and CDR2 from the germline V gene are SGHVS and FNYEAQ. This CDR3 spans 18 amino acids. CDR3 DNA sequence: TGTGCCAGCAGCTTAGTCCAGCGGGAGGGAGCTGGGGCCAACGTCCTGACTTTC. Its protein product is CASSLVQREGAGANVLTF.

This clonotype was picked up many times. The chain couples TRBV5-1 to TRBJ2-2; 7 bases map to TRBD2. V shed 4 bases and J 3 bases; nucleotides not matched to a gene: 6. Germline assignment: CDR1 SGHRS and CDR2 YFSETQ. The CDR3 totals 15 residues. The CDR3 sequence is CASSRAGMDTGELFF. The DNA for the CDR3 is TGCGCCAGCAGCCGAGCGGGAATGGACACCGGGGAGCTGTTTTTT.

This clonotype was observed at least ten times. The chain recombines TRBV12-3 or TRBV12-4 with TRBJ2-1; 8 nucleotides line up with TRBD2. V lost 6 bases, J lost 8 bases, and 15 bases stayed unmatched. The CDR3 spans 16 residues. The DNA for the CDR3 is TGTGCCAGCAGCCCCATGACCGGACGGGAGGGTGATGAGCAGTTCTTC. Translation gives CASSPMTGREGDEQFF.

This clonotype was detected ten times or more. The J gene is TRBJ2-1, the V gene TRBV4-2; D gene unclear. CDR1 is LGHNA, CDR2 YNFKEQ, per germline. This CDR3 comprises 15 residues. V was cut by 1 base and J by 5 bases, with 12 bases left in between. The CDR3 loop reads CASSQGSVTNNEQFF. CDR3 sequence (DNA): TGTGCCAGCAGCCAAGGGTCCGTTACCAACAATGAGCAGTTCTTC.

This clonotype came up many times. The V call is TRBV5-1, the J call TRBJ2-1; TRBD2 matches 9 bases. The CDR3 runs 16 residues. Germline assignment: CDR1 SGHRS and CDR2 YFSETQ. V was clipped by 4 bases and J by 2 bases; unmatched bases: 7. The CDR3 DNA is TGCGCCAGCAGCGAAGATAGCGGGAGCGCCTACAATGAGCAGTTCTTC. Translating it yields CASSEDSGSAYNEQFF. The variable domain in full, with the rest retrieved from reference TRBV5-1 and TRBJ2-1, is KAGVTQTPRYLIKTRGQQVTLSCSPISGHRSVSWYQQTPGQGLQFLFEYFSETQRNKGNFPGRFSGRQFSNSRSEMNVSTLELGDSALYLCASSEDSGSAYNEQFFGPGTRLTVL.

This clonotype appeared many times. The rearrangement joins TRBV24-1 to TRBJ2-1; the match to TRBD2 covers 9 bases. The CDR3 totals 16 residues. The germline V gene encodes CDR1 KGHDR and CDR2 SFDVKD. Trimming took 3 bases from V and 4 from J; bases not matched to a gene: 6. CDR3 sequence: CATSDATSGLYNEQFF. In DNA form, the CDR3 reads TGTGCCACCAGTGATGCGACTAGCGGCTTATACAATGAGCAGTTCTTC.

This clonotype was recorded at least ten times. V and J are TRBV20-1 and TRBJ2-1, with 13 bases identical to TRBD2. With 6 bases clipped from V and 9 bases from J, the junction kept 5 bases outside the gene matches. Germline CDR1 and CDR2: DFQATT and SNEGSKA (reference sequence). The CDR3 has 13 residues. The DNA of the CDR3 is TGCAGTGCGGTCGGACTAGCGGGAGCTGAGCAGTTCTTC. Residues: CSAVGLAGAEQFF.

This clonotype was picked up many times. The V call is TRBV5-1, the J call TRBJ2-7, with D possibly being TRBD1 (6 bases). Germline V gene lookup returns CDR1 SGHRS and CDR2 YFSETQ. The ends were cut back, 3 bases at V and 3 bases at J, with 10 bases in the middle. This CDR3 contains 13 residues. CDR3 DNA sequence: TGCGCCAGCAGCTCGGACAGCTACTACGAGCAGTACTTC. The encoded protein is CASSSDSYYEQYF.

In its sample, this clonotype was seen many times. This chain uses TRBV7-8 with TRBJ1-5, with TRBD1 as a possible D gene (6 bases). Trimming took 0 bases from V and 1 from J, leaving 13 bases between them. The V gene's germline CDR1 is SGHVS and CDR2 FQNEAQ. CDR3 size: 17 residues. The DNA for the CDR3 is TGTGCCAGCAGCTTAGCGCTGGTAGGGGGGAGCAATCAGCCCCAGCATTTT. Its protein is CASSLALVGGSNQPQHF.

This clonotype was found many times. V is TRBV29-1 and J is TRBJ2-2, with 7 bases aligning to TRBD1. CDR3 size: 14 residues. The germline CDR1 and CDR2 sequences are SQVTM and ANQGSEA. Trimming cost V 7 bases and J 4 bases; bases outside gene matches: 9. CDR3 region: CSAEDRVRTGELFF. The CDR3 nucleotides read TGCAGCGCCGAAGACAGGGTACGCACCGGGGAGCTGTTTTTT.

This clonotype was counted many times. The chain recombines TRBV29-1 with TRBJ1-2, with 7 bases aligning to TRBD1. CDR1 is SQVTM and CDR2 is ANQGSEA in the germline V gene. CDR3 length: 15 residues. V was clipped by 2 bases and J by 0 bases; unmatched bases: 6. The CDR3 spells CSVESRDRANYGYTF. The CDR3 DNA is TGCAGCGTTGAATCCCGGGACAGAGCTAACTATGGCTACACCTTC.